The 9 T cell receptor beta chains below all came from one sample that was sequenced in a study of blood T cell repertoires in COVID-19. Profiling relied on immunoSEQ multiplex PCR, and the TCRdb table lists in-frame clones only, not all of them. The data show 250,000 to 350,000 clones, more than 75% seen once. Sequenced: PBMCs or T cells enriched from blood (not recorded which). These receptors originate from a woman aged 30 to 39 who had recovered from COVID-19.

The chain links TRBV28 to TRBJ1-6, with D unclear. V gave up 1 base and J gave up 0 bases, with 7 bases separating them. CDR3 length: 16 residues. Germline-derived CDR1 and CDR2 are MDHEN and SYDVKM. The CDR3 coding sequence is TGTGCCAGCAGTTTATTGGCAAGCTCCTATAATTCACCCCTCCACTTT. It yields the protein CASSLLASSYNSPLHF.

The V and J genes are TRBV7-3 and TRBJ2-3, with 12 bases matching TRBD1. This CDR3 region has 18 residues. The V and J ends lost 1 base and 0 bases, in that order; junction bases with no gene match: 5. Per the germline V gene, CDR1 is SGHTA and CDR2 is FQGTGA. The chain's CDR3 is CASSLKGQGARSTDTQYF. As DNA, the CDR3 is TGTGCCAGCAGCTTAAAGGGACAGGGGGCCCGAAGCACAGATACGCAGTATTTT. Complete variable domain (other parts from reference TRBV7-3 and TRBJ2-3): GAGVSQTPSNKVTEKGKYVELRCDPISGHTALYWYRQSLGQGPEFLIYFQGTGAADDSGLPNDRFFAVRPEGSVSTLKIQRTERGDSAVYLCASSLKGQGARSTDTQYFGPGTRLTVL.

J is TRBJ1-4 and V is TRBV7-8; no clear D gene. V gave up 5 bases and J gave up 1 base, with 11 bases separating them. The germline V gene encodes CDR1 SGHVS and CDR2 FQNEAQ. The CDR3 sequence is 15 residues long. The chain's CDR3 is CASSATGKTNEKLFF. CDR3 bases: TGTGCCAGCAGCGCGACGGGTAAAACTAATGAAAAACTGTTTTTT. The complete variable domain, with remaining parts taken from reference TRBV7-8 and TRBJ1-4, reads GAGVSQSPRYKVAKRGQDVALRCDPISGHVSLFWYQQALGQGPEFLTYFQNEAQLDKSGLPSDRFFAERPEGSVSTLKIQRTQQEDSAVYLCASSATGKTNEKLFFGSGTQLSVL.

The chain combines TRBV4-1 with TRBJ2-1; D is undetermined. V lost 3 bases, J lost 9 bases, and 9 bases lay in between. The CDR3 loop spans 12 amino acids. From germline, CDR1 is MGHRA and CDR2 YSYEKL. CDR3 coding DNA: TGCGCCAGCAGCCATCCAAGAGGTGAGCAGTTCTTC. Protein product: CASSHPRGEQFF.

Only one count was recorded for this clone. This chain joins TRBV5-1 and TRBJ2-7; 9 bases match TRBD1. With 1 base clipped from V and 5 bases from J, the junction kept 7 bases outside the gene matches. The germline V gene has CDR1 SGHRS and CDR2 YFSETQ. The CDR3 is 15 residues long. The CDR3 nucleotides are TGCGCCAGCAGCTTGTCGGGGACAGGGTTTGACGAGCAGTACTTC. Translated: CASSLSGTGFDEQYF.

The rearrangement joins TRBV5-6 to TRBJ1-2; 9 bases are a match to TRBD1. The CDR3 has 14 residues. The germline V gene encodes CDR1 SGHDT and CDR2 YYEEEE. V was pared by 4 bases and J by 8 bases, with 9 bases of the junction left unmatched. CDR3 amino acids: CASSEPDRGNGYTF. CDR3 coding DNA: TGTGCCAGCAGCGAACCGGACAGGGGAAACGGCTACACCTTC.

This clone was counted a few times. CDR3 sequence reads: CASSYGRGSEQYF. Here the CDR3 DNA reads TGTGCCAGCAGCTACGGAAGAGGGAGCGAGCAGTACTTC. The chain combines TRBV13 with TRBJ2-7; tentative D call: TRBD2 (5 bases). The V end was cut by 4 bases, the J end by 6 bases, with 13 bases between. Germline V gene lookup returns CDR1 PRHDT and CDR2 FYEKMQ (reference sequence). The CDR3 length is 13 residues.

This clone was picked up one time. CDR3 nucleotides: TGTGCCAGTACCAAAGGGACAGGGGTATATGGCTACACCTTC. Its protein is CASTKGTGVYGYTF. The V call is TRBV19, the J call TRBJ1-2, with 10 bases matching TRBD1. After removal of 7 bases from V and 5 bases from J, the junction contained 7 bases not matched to a gene. This CDR3 region has 14 residues. Per the germline V gene, CDR1 is LNHDA and CDR2 is SQIVND (reference sequence).

The rearrangement links TRBV5-1 to TRBJ1-3; D is unresolved. The CDR3 loop spans 14 amino acids. Trimming removed 1 base at V and 0 bases at J, with 5 bases between. Germline loops: CDR1 SGHRS, CDR2 YFSETQ. The CDR3 DNA reads as TGCGCCAGCAGCTTGACAGTCTCTGGAAACACCATATATTTT. This gives the protein CASSLTVSGNTIYF. The complete variable domain, with remaining parts taken from reference TRBV5-1 and TRBJ1-3, reads KAGVTQTPRYLIKTRGQQVTLSCSPISGHRSVSWYQQTPGQGLQFLFEYFSETQRNKGNFPGRFSGRQFSNSRSEMNVSTLELGDSALYLCASSLTVSGNTIYFGEGSWLTVV.